This record looks at one TCR beta chain sequence and its context. These data come from a study of blood T cell repertoires in COVID-19. Whole-study context: Some COVID-19 samples were acute and others convalescent; all came from the United States, Italy and Spain. PBMCs, B-cell-depleted T cells, or T cells provided the cDNA or gDNA that made up the material.

CDR1 and CDR2 (germline): KGHSH, LQKENI. V lost 4 bases and J lost 7; bases outside the gene matches: 5. CDR3 length equals 15 residues. As processed by the authors: Reference gene primer amplification yielded estimated nucleated cell counts. Measured with immunoSEQ multiplex PCR; TCRdb has only the in-frame clones, and not every one. That table is the source of V, J and clone size, and D and trimming were worked out from the DNA. The sample comprises around 26,000 clones, approximately 90% of which are singletons, and less than 20% rests with the top ten. Specimen: peripheral blood. The clonotype originates from a human donor in a cohort sampled during active COVID-19. This rearrangement joins TRBV18 to TRBJ2-1; 12 nucleotides align to TRBD2. CDR3 region: CASSHSTSGSNEQFF. The CDR3 region has the DNA TGTGCCAGCTCACACTCGACTAGCGGGAGTAATGAGCAGTTCTTC.